The clone carrying this TCR beta chain appeared many times. Its antigen is not identified. In TCRdb, the reads were re-called with MiXCR into one record per CDR3 protein. In the table there are about a million distinct CDR3 sequences, roughly 31% of which are singletons. This sample was included in a study of T cell repertoires in cytomegalovirus infection. The CDR3 sequence is 16 residues long. Looked up from germline, CDR1 is SGHTA and CDR2 is FQGNSA. V shed 0 bases and J shed 0 bases, with 10 bases lying between them. The sequencing here drew on cultured CD8+ T cells from PBMCs, taken from culture after CMV antigen stimulation. The chain couples TRBV7-2 to TRBJ2-3; D call uncertain. The receptor was isolated from a human donor in good health (CMV status not recorded). Some clones in this sample may be carry-over from other donors' samples. CDR3 sequence: CASSLARYLSTDTQYF. The CDR3 bases are TGTGCCAGCAGCTTAGCCCGCTACCTTAGCACAGATACGCAGTATTTT.